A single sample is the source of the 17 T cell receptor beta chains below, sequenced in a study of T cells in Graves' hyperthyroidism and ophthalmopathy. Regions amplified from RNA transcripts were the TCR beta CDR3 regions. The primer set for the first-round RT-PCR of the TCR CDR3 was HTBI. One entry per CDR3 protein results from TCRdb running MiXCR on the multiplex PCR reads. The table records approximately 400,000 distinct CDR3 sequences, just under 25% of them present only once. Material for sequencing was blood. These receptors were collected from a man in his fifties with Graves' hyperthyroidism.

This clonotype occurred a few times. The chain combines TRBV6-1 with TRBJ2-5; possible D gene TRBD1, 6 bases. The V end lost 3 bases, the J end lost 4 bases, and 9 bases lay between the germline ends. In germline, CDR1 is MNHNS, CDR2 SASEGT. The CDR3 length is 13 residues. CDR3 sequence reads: CASSDNRVETQYF. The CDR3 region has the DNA TGTGCCAGCAGTGATAACAGGGTAGAGACCCAGTACTTC.

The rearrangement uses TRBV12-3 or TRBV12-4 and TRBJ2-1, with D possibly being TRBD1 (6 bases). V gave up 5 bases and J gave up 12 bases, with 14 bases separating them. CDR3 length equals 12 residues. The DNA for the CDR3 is TGTGCCAGCAGTAGTCAGGGGTTCGGGCAGTTCTTC. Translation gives CASSSQGFGQFF.

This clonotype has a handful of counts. CDR3 sequence (DNA): TGCGCCAGCAGCATGACAGGGGGCGTTGAAAAACTGTTTTTT. This encodes CASSMTGGVEKLFF. The chain joins TRBV5-1 to TRBJ1-4, with 10 bases identical to TRBD1. CDR1 and CDR2 from the germline V gene are SGHRS and YFSETQ. The V and J ends lost 4 bases and 7 bases, in that order; junction bases with no gene match: 4. The CDR3 spans 14 residues.

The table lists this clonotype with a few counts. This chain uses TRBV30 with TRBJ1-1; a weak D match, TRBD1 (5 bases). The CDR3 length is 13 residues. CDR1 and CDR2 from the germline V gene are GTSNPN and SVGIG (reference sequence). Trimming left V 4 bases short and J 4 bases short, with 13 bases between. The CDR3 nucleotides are TGTGCCTGGACCCAGGGTTTGCTCACTGAAGCTTTCTTT. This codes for CAWTQGLLTEAFF.

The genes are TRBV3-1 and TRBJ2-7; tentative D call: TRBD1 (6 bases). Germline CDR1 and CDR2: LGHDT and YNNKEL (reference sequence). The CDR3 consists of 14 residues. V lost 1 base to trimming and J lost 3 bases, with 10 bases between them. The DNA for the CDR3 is TGTGCCAGCAGCCAAGCCGGACAGTACTACGAGCAGTACTTC. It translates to CASSQAGQYYEQYF.

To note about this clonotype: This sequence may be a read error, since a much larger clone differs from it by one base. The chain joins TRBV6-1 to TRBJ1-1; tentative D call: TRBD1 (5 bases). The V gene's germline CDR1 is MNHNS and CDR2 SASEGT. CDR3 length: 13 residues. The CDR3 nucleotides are TGTGCCAGCAGTGTTCAGGGAAACACTGAAGCTCTCTTT. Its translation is CASSVQGNTEALF.

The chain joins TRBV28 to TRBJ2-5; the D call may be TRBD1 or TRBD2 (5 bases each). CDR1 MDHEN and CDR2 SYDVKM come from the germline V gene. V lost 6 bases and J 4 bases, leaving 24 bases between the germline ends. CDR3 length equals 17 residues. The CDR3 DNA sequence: TGTGCCAGCAGGCCCCTCCAGGGCGGGTTTAATGTAGAGACCCAGTACTTC. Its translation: CASRPLQGGFNVETQYF.

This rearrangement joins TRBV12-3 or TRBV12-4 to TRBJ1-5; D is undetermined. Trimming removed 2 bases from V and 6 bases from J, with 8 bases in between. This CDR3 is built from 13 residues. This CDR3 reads CASSLMVGQPQHF. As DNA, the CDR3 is TGTGCCAGCAGTTTAATGGTTGGTCAGCCCCAGCATTTT.

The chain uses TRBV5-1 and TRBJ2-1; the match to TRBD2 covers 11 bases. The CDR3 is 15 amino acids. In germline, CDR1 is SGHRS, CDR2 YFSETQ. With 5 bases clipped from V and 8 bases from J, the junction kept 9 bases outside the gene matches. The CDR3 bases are TGCGCCAGCAGTCTACTAGCGGGAGCGGGCTATGAGCAGTTCTTC. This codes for CASSLLAGAGYEQFF.

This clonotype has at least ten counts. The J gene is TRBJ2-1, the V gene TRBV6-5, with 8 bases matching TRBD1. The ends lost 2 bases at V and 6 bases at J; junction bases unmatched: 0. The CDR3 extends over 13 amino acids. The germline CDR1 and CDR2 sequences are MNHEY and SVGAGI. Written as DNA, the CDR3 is TGTGCCAGCAGTTACGACAGGGGCAATGAGCAGTTCTTC. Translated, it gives CASSYDRGNEQFF.

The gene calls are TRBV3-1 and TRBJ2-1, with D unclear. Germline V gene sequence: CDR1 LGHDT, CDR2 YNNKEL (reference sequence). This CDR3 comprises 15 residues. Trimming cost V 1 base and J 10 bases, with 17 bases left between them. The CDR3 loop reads CASSQVGTKAREQFF. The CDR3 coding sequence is TGTGCCAGCAGCCAAGTGGGCACCAAGGCCAGGGAGCAGTTCTTC.

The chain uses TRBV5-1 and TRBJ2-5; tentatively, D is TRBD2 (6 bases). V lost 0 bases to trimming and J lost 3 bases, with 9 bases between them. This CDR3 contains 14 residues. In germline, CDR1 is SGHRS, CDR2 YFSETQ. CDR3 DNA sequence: TGCGCCAGCAGCTTGGATTGGGGGGAAGAGACCCAGTACTTC. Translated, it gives CASSLDWGEETQYF.

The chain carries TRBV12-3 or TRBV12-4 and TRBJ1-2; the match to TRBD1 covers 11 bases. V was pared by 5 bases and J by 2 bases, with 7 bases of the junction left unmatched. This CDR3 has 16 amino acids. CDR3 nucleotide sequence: TGTGCCAGCAGTCCGGGACAGGGGGTTTTCAACTATGGCTACACCTTC. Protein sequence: CASSPGQGVFNYGYTF.

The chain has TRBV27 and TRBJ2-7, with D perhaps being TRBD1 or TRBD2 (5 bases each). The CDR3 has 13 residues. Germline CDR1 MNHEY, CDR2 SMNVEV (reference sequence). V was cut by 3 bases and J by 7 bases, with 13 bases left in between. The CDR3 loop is CASSFLGTGEQYF. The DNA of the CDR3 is TGTGCCAGCAGTTTTTTAGGGACGGGGGAGCAGTACTTC.

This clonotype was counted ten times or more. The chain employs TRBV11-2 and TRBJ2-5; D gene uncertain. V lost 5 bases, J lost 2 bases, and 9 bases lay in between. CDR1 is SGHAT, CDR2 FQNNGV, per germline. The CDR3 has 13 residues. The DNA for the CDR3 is TGTGCCAGCAGCCCGGCGGATCAAGAGACCCAGTACTTC. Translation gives CASSPADQETQYF.

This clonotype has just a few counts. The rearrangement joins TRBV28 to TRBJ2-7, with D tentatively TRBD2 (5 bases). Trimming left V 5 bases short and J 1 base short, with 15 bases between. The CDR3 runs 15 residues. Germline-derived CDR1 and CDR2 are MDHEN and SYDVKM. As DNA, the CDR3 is TGTGCCAGCAGTAAGGGCGGACTCTTATCCTACGAGCAGTACTTC. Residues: CASSKGGLLSYEQYF.

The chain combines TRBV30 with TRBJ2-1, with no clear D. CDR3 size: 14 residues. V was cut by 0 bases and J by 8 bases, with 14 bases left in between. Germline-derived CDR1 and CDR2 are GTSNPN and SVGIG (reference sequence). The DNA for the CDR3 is TGTGCCTGGAGTGTACTTCCGGGTATTGATGAGCAGTTCTTC. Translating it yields CAWSVLPGIDEQFF. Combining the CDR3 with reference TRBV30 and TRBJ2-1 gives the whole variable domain SQTIHQWPATLVQPVGSPLSLECTVEGTSNPNLYWYRQAAGRGLQLLFYSVGIGQISSEVPQNLSASRPQDRQFILSSKKLLLSDSGFYLCAWSVLPGIDEQFFGPGTRLTVL.